A single sample is the source of the 13 T cell receptor beta chains below, sequenced in a study of CD8 T cells in Susac syndrome. The RNA input was about 0.5 to 1 ug, and it was reverse transcribed with random hexamers. TCRdb fed the immunoSEQ multiplex PCR reads into MiXCR, producing one record per CDR3 protein. The repertoire holds approximately 190,000 distinct CDR3 sequences, with 90% to 97% as singletons. The sequenced material came from CD4+ T cells from PBMCs. The source of these receptors is a human donor with Susac syndrome.

The CDR3 nucleotides read TGTGCCAGCAGTTCCCCCTTCGCTGGGGCCAACGTCCTGACTTTC. This codes for CASSSPFAGANVLTF. The chain joins TRBV28 to TRBJ2-6; D call uncertain. CDR1 and CDR2 (germline): MDHEN, SYDVKM. This CDR3 comprises 15 residues. With 4 bases removed from V and 2 bases from J, the gap between germline ends came to 9 bases. Full variable domain (rest looked up from reference TRBV28 and TRBJ2-6): DVKVTQSSRYLVKRTGEKVFLECVQDMDHENMFWYRQDPGLGLRLIYFSYDVKMKEKGDIPEGYSVSREKKERFSLILESASTNQTSMYLCASSSPFAGANVLTFGAGSRLTVL.

This CDR3 is CASSPGLDSYEQYF. The CDR3 DNA sequence: TGTGCCAGCAGCCCGGGACTAGACTCCTACGAGCAGTACTTC. The gene calls are TRBV4-2 and TRBJ2-7; 8 bases match TRBD2. J gave up 0 bases and V 4 bases, and 2 bases lay outside the gene matches. Germline CDR1 reads LGHNA; CDR2 reads YNFKEQ. The CDR3 is 14 amino acids.

The V gene is TRBV3-1, the J gene TRBJ2-2; no reliable D call. Germline values: CDR1 LGHDT, CDR2 YNNKEL (reference sequence). The CDR3 covers 12 residues. Trimming removed 2 bases from V and 5 bases from J, with 3 bases in between. This CDR3 reads CASSQLTGELFF. As DNA, the CDR3 is TGTGCCAGCAGCCAATTAACCGGGGAGCTGTTTTTT.

The gene calls are TRBV30 and TRBJ1-2; D remains ambiguous. The CDR3 consists of 15 residues. The germline V and J ends were trimmed by 0 bases and 4 bases, with 15 bases remaining between them. CDR1 is GTSNPN, CDR2 SVGIG, per germline (reference sequence). The CDR3 is CAWSVARTAGYGYTF. The CDR3 bases are TGTGCCTGGAGTGTAGCTCGAACAGCCGGCTATGGCTACACCTTC.

The chain joins TRBV20-1 to TRBJ2-3; unclear D gene. The CDR3 loop spans 11 amino acids. The germline V and J ends were trimmed by 7 bases and 4 bases, with 9 bases remaining between them. Germline CDR1 and CDR2: DFQATT and SNEGSKA (reference sequence). The CDR3 region is CSVRRADTQYF. The DNA of the CDR3 is TGCAGTGTTCGCCGGGCAGATACGCAGTATTTT.

The chain couples TRBV19 to TRBJ2-3; a possible D gene is TRBD1 (6 bases). The CDR3 runs to 13 residues. Looked up from germline, CDR1 is LNHDA and CDR2 is SQIVND (reference sequence). V lost 5 bases and J 5 bases, leaving 11 bases between the germline ends. CDR3 protein: CASSSDRVDTQYF. The CDR3 DNA reads TGTGCCAGTAGTTCGGACAGAGTAGATACGCAGTATTTT.

The rearrangement links TRBV19 to TRBJ2-1; D might be TRBD1 (5 bases). The CDR3 loop spans 14 amino acids. Germline CDR1 LNHDA, CDR2 SQIVND (reference sequence). With 3 bases removed from V and 6 bases from J, the gap between germline ends came to 12 bases. In nucleotides, the CDR3 is TGTGCCAGTAGTATTAAAAGGGGAAGCAATGAGCAGTTCTTC. Translation: CASSIKRGSNEQFF.

The genes are TRBV27 and TRBJ2-1; D not certain. The CDR3 loop spans 13 amino acids. The germline gives CDR1 MNHEY, CDR2 SMNVEV (reference sequence). V lost 3 bases, J lost 5 bases, and 8 bases lay in between. The CDR3 here is CASSFRGNNEQFF. CDR3 DNA sequence: TGTGCCAGCAGTTTTCGAGGCAACAATGAGCAGTTCTTC.

The chain couples TRBV10-3 to TRBJ2-2; perhaps TRBD1 as D (5 bases). V was clipped by 3 bases and J by 7 bases, with 12 bases between them. CDR1 ENHRY and CDR2 SYGVKD come from the germline V gene. The CDR3 is made up of 14 amino acids. The CDR3 region is CAISEGRVVGELFF. CDR3 in DNA: TGTGCCATCAGTGAAGGCAGGGTTGTCGGGGAGCTGTTTTTT.

V gene TRBV7-8 combines with J gene TRBJ1-6, with D possibly matching TRBD1 (5 bases). Germline CDR1 and CDR2: SGHVS and FQNEAQ. V gave up 5 bases and J gave up 7 bases, with 21 bases separating them. The CDR3 has 17 amino acids. The CDR3 DNA reads as TGTGCCAGCAGCCAAAGGGCCGCTAGGGGCGCGAATTCACCCCTCCACTTT. Amino acids: CASSQRAARGANSPLHF. Using reference TRBV7-8 and TRBJ1-6 for the parts outside the CDR3, the full variable domain is GAGVSQSPRYKVAKRGQDVALRCDPISGHVSLFWYQQALGQGPEFLTYFQNEAQLDKSGLPSDRFFAERPEGSVSTLKIQRTQQEDSAVYLCASSQRAARGANSPLHFGNGTRLTVT.

This chain links TRBV29-1 with TRBJ1-4; D gene unclear. Trimming removed 7 bases from V and 7 bases from J, with 10 bases in between. This CDR3 is 11 amino acids long. Germline CDR1 and CDR2: SQVTM and ANQGSEA. The CDR3 sequence: CSGFSGEKLFF. CDR3 nucleotide sequence: TGCAGCGGATTCTCGGGTGAAAAACTGTTTTTT.

This clonotype was recorded only once. The chain has TRBV12-3 or TRBV12-4 and TRBJ2-7; 7 bases are shared with TRBD1. The CDR3 length is 13 residues. The V segment lost 6 bases and the J segment 3 bases; nucleotides outside the gene matches: 5. The CDR3 spells CASRPGQNYEQYF. The CDR3 DNA sequence: TGTGCCAGCAGGCCGGGACAGAACTACGAGCAGTACTTC.

The chain couples TRBV20-1 to TRBJ1-6, with a tentative D call TRBD1 (5 bases). Germline CDR1 is DFQATT and CDR2 is SNEGSKA (reference sequence). Trimming took 3 bases from V and 3 from J, leaving 15 bases between them. This CDR3 has 16 amino acids. CDR3: CSARQQGSNYNSPLHF. The CDR3 nucleotides read TGCAGTGCTAGGCAGCAGGGCAGTAACTATAATTCACCCCTCCACTTT.